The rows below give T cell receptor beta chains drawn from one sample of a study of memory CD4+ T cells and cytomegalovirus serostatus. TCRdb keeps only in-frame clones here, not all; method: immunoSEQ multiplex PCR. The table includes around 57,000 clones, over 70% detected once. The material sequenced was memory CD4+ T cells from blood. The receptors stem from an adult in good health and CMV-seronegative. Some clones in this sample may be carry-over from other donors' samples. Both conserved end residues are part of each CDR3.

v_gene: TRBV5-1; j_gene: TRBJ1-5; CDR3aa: CASSLDGQGAGQPQHF
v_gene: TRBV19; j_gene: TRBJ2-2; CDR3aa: CASRDRQGKTNTGELFF
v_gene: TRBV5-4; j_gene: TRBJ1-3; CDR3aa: CASSSRQDLSGNTIYF
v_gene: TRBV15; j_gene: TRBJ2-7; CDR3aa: CATSRMRIGTGGQNEQYF
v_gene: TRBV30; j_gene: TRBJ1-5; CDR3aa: CAWSPGTHYQPQHF
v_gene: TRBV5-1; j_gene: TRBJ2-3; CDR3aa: CASSLVPSGGTSNTQYF
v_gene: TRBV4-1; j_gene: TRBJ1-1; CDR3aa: CASSLQGHQNTEAFF
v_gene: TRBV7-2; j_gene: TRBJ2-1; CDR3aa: CASSLANLAGAKGNEQFF
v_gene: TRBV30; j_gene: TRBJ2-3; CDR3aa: CAWSVAGTDTQYF
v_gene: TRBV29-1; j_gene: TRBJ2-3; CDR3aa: CSAKTSGATDTQYF
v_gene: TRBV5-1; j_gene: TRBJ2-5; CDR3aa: CASSLGTGTSQETQYF
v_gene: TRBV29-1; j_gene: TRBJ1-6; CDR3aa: CSVEAPGQGRSPLHF
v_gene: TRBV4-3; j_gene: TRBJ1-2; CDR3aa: CASSQVGKGGYTF
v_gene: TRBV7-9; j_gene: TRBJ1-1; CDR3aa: CASSVQGDTEAFF
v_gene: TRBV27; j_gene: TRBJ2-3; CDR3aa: CASSGGGGLTDTQYF
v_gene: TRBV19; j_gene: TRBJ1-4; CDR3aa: CASNRQGVREKLFF
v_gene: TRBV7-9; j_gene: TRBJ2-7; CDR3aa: CASSAEYEQYF
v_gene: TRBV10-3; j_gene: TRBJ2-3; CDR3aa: CAMGLAGEEDTQYF
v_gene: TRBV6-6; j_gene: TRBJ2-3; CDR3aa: CASSYMGTDTQYF
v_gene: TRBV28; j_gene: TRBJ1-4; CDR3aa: CASSGPRYNEKLFF
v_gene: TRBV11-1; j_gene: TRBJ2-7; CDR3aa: CASSARDAYEQYF
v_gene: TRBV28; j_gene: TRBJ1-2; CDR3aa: CASSLTGGNYGYTF
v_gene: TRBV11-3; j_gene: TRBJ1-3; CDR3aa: CASSLEGQGADGNTIYF
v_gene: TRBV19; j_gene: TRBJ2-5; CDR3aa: CASSPAGLAALPETQYF
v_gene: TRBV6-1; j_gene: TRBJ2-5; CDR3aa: CTSSTGVPYQETQYF
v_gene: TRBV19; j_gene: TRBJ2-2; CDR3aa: CASYPGRRLTGELFF
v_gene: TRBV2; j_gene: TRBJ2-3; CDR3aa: CASSEDSYTDTQYF
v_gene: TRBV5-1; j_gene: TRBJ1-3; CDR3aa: CASRLGTAGNTIYF
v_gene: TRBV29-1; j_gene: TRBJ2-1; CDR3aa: CSGELRNEQFF
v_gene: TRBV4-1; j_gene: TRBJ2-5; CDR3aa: CASSQGTSNQETQYF
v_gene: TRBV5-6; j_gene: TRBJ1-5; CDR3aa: CASSLASGESWPQHF
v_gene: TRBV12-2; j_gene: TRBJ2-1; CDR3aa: CASRLELAGGRNEQFF
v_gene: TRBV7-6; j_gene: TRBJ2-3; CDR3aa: CASSARTSGSIPDTQYF
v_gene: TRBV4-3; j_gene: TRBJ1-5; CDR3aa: CASSQRGNQPQHF
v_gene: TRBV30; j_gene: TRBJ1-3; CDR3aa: CAWSPDFSGNTIYF
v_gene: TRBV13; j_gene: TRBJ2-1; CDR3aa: CASSPSRGDNNEQFF
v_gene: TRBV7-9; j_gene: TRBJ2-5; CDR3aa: CASSLGRERPETQYF
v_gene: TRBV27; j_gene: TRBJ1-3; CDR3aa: CASSLSLPGQGLGNTIYF
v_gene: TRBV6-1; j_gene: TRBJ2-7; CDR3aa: CASSEWGPHEQYF
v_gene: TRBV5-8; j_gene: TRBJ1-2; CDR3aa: CASSLEGFGYTF
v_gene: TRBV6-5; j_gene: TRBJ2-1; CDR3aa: CASSRGINNEQFF
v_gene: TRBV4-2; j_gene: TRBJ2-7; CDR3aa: CASSQSRSAGYEQYF
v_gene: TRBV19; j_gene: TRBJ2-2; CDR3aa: CASGDTENTGELFF
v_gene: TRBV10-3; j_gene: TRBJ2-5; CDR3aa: CAIRPGTDQETQYF
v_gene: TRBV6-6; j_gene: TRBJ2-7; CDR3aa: CASSGTDSAAYEQYF
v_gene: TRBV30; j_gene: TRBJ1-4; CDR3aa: CAWSRDSDEKLFF
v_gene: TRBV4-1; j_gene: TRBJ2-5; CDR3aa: CASSQDPSLQETQYF
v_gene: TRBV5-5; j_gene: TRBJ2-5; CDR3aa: CASSLSQGMETQYF
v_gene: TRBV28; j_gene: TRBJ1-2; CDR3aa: CASSLSTGGYGYTF
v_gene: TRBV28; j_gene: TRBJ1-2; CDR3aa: CASLTRGLNYGYTF
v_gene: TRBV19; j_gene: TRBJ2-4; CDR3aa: CASSIWRRGPAKNIQYF
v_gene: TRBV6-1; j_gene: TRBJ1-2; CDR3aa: CASSETAGRTLTF
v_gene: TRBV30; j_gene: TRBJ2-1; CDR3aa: CAWSVDGNNEQFF
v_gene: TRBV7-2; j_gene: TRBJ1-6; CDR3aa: CASSLGGGESPLHF